These 26 T cell receptor beta chains were all obtained from the same sample, sequenced in a study of T cells in Graves' hyperthyroidism and ophthalmopathy. Amplified regions were TCR beta CDR3 sequences from RNA transcripts. HTBI primers were employed in a first-round RT-PCR of the TCR CDR3. Via MiXCR, TCRdb re-called the multiplex PCR reads, giving one row per CDR3 protein. The table has hundreds of thousands of distinct CDR3 sequences, approximately 17% seen once. The sequencing sample was made of blood. Receptors originate from a young woman with Graves' ophthalmopathy.

This clonotype was detected many times. The chain joins TRBV28 to TRBJ1-1, with TRBD1 identical over 8 bases. The germline V gene has CDR1 MDHEN and CDR2 SYDVKM. V trimming: 6 bases; J trimming: 4 bases; junction bases outside the gene matches: 4. CDR3 length: 13 amino acids. The CDR3 loop reads CASSPRGLTEAFF. Here the CDR3 DNA reads TGTGCCAGCAGCCCCAGGGGGCTCACTGAAGCTTTCTTT.

With respect to this clonotype: Given the absence of the conserved phenylalanine or tryptophan at the CDR3 end, a read error is likely. The chain employs TRBV6-1 and TRBJ1-1, with D possibly TRBD1 on 6 matching bases. V lost 6 bases to trimming and J lost 11 bases, with 16 bases between them. This CDR3 spans 12 amino acids. Germline V CDR1 and CDR2: MNHNS, SASEGT. The CDR3 sequence is CASSFGQPRAFL. The CDR3 nucleotides are TGTGCCAGCAGCTTTGGACAGCCCCGGGCTTTCCTT.

This clonotype appeared many times. CDR3 amino acids: CASKLNTEAFF. CDR3 nucleotide sequence: TGTGCCAGCAAGCTGAACACTGAAGCTTTCTTT. V and J are TRBV6-2 or TRBV6-3 and TRBJ1-1; no reliable D call. V was trimmed by 7 bases and J by 0 bases, leaving 3 bases between them. This CDR3 is 11 amino acids long. CDR1 is MNHEY, CDR2 SVGEGT, per germline.

This clonotype was recorded a few times. The V and J genes are TRBV7-9 and TRBJ2-1; D remains ambiguous. V lost 5 bases and J lost 10, with 24 bases in between. The length of the CDR3 is 16 residues. Germline CDR1 and CDR2: SEHNR and FQNEAQ (reference sequence). The CDR3 region is CASSPSTTGPTGEQFF. CDR3 coding DNA: TGTGCCAGCAGCCCTTCGACCACCGGACCCACCGGGGAGCAGTTCTTC.

This clonotype has just a few counts. The V call is TRBV20-1, the J call TRBJ2-7; 9 bases are a match to TRBD2. Germline CDR1 and CDR2: DFQATT and SNEGSKA (reference sequence). The CDR3 length is 14 residues. After removal of 0 bases from V and 5 bases from J, the junction contained 5 bases not matched to a gene. CDR3 amino acids: CSARDGGRGNEQYF. For the CDR3, the DNA is TGCAGTGCTAGAGACGGCGGGAGGGGAAACGAGCAGTACTTC.

The V call is TRBV7-3, the J call TRBJ2-7, with a tentative D call TRBD2 (6 bases). This CDR3 is 15 amino acids long. CDR1 is SGHTA and CDR2 is FQGTGA in the germline V gene. Trimming removed 3 bases from V and 5 bases from J, with 17 bases in between. The CDR3 loop is CASSLNVYGSDEQYF. CDR3 DNA sequence: TGTGCCAGCAGCTTGAACGTATACGGGAGCGACGAGCAGTACTTC.

This clonotype was counted only a few times. The V call is TRBV6-2 or TRBV6-3, the J call TRBJ2-1; D may be TRBD2 (5 bases). Trimming shortened V by 4 bases and J by 9 bases, and 25 bases separated the two germline ends. Germline CDR1 MNHEY, CDR2 SVGEGT. This CDR3 comprises 17 residues. The CDR3 sequence: CASSFWTPTPGFSEQFF. The CDR3 nucleotides are TGTGCCAGCAGTTTCTGGACTCCTACTCCGGGATTCAGTGAGCAGTTCTTC.

This clonotype has more than one count but fewer than ten. This chain links TRBV14 with TRBJ2-1; D call uncertain. The germline CDR1 and CDR2 sequences are SGHDN and FVKESK. The germline V and J ends were trimmed by 1 base and 6 bases, with 7 bases remaining between them. The CDR3 runs to 13 residues. CDR3 residues: CASSQVRSNEQFF. CDR3 DNA: TGTGCCAGCAGCCAAGTTCGAAGCAATGAGCAGTTCTTC.

The gene calls are TRBV5-1 and TRBJ2-3; 8 nucleotides agree with TRBD1. V was pared by 2 bases and J by 5 bases, with 7 bases of the junction left unmatched. The CDR3 spans 15 residues. From germline, CDR1 is SGHRS and CDR2 YFSETQ. The CDR3 nucleotides are TGCGCCAGCAGCTTCATGACAGGGGAAATAGATACGCAGTATTTT. Translation gives CASSFMTGEIDTQYF. Full variable domain (remainder filled in from reference TRBV5-1 and TRBJ2-3): KAGVTQTPRYLIKTRGQQVTLSCSPISGHRSVSWYQQTPGQGLQFLFEYFSETQRNKGNFPGRFSGRQFSNSRSEMNVSTLELGDSALYLCASSFMTGEIDTQYFGPGTRLTVL.

Worth noting for this clonotype: The conserved closing phenylalanine or tryptophan is absent in this CDR3, likely reflecting a read error. J is TRBJ1-1 and V is TRBV12-3 or TRBV12-4, with 7 bases fitting TRBD1. The ends lost 10 bases at V and 6 bases at J; junction bases unmatched: 11. The CDR3 totals 13 residues. The CDR3 coding sequence is TGTGCCACTACCGGTTTACAGGGGTCTGAAGCTTTCATT. Residues: CATTGLQGSEAFI.

This clonotype came up many times. The chain links TRBV3-1 to TRBJ2-7; D might be TRBD2 (6 bases). Germline V gene sequence: CDR1 LGHDT, CDR2 YNNKEL (reference sequence). V lost 2 bases and J lost 0, with 17 bases in between. CDR3 length: 17 amino acids. CDR3 sequence reads: CASSQPMYSGFSYEQYF. DNA of the CDR3: TGTGCCAGCAGCCAACCCATGTACAGCGGGTTCTCCTACGAGCAGTACTTC.

This clonotype has just a few counts. The rearrangement uses TRBV6-1 and TRBJ2-1, with 8 nucleotides matching TRBD2. Unmatched junction bases numbered 7, after V lost 7 bases and J lost 8 bases. This CDR3 has 13 residues. Germline V CDR1 and CDR2: MNHNS, SASEGT. CDR3 bases: TGTGCCAGCACACGGGGGGGGCCCGATGAGCAGTTCTTC. Translated, it gives CASTRGGPDEQFF.

This clonotype was picked up many times. The rearrangement uses TRBV11-2 and TRBJ1-2; maybe TRBD1 (5 bases). CDR3 length: 14 residues. In germline, CDR1 is SGHAT, CDR2 FQNNGV. V shed 0 bases and J shed 8 bases, with 13 bases lying between them. DNA for the CDR3: TGTGCCAGCAGCTTAGAACAGCTTTCAGGGGGCTACACCTTC. This gives the protein CASSLEQLSGGYTF.

The gene calls are TRBV12-3 or TRBV12-4 and TRBJ2-3; 8 nucleotides match TRBD2. Trimming removed 2 bases from V and 1 base from J; junction bases left unmatched: 5. This CDR3 is built from 16 residues. The CDR3 loop is CASSLRASGRTDTQYF. The CDR3 nucleotides are TGTGCCAGCAGTTTACGGGCTAGCGGGCGCACAGATACGCAGTATTTT.

This clonotype showed up just a few times. This rearrangement joins TRBV14 to TRBJ2-7; no definite D call. V shed 4 bases and J shed 1 base, with 11 bases lying between them. Germline V gene sequence: CDR1 SGHDN, CDR2 FVKESK. The CDR3 has 14 amino acids. CDR3 residues: CASSLQDGSYEQYF. Here the CDR3 DNA reads TGTGCCAGCAGCCTCCAGGACGGTTCCTACGAGCAGTACTTC.

This chain uses TRBV6-1 with TRBJ2-7; D not resolved. The V gene lost 1 base and the J gene lost 0 bases, with 10 bases spanning the gap. Germline lookup yields CDR1 MNHNS and CDR2 SASEGT. The CDR3 spans 15 residues. In DNA, the CDR3 is TGTGCCAGCAGTGAAGGTCTCAGGAGCTCCTACGAGCAGTACTTC. It codes for CASSEGLRSSYEQYF.

On this clonotype: One end of the junction fails to match germline, which may point to a read error. This rearrangement joins TRBV3-1 to TRBJ2-1; TRBD1 matches 8 bases. The V gene's germline CDR1 is LGHDT and CDR2 YNNKEL (reference sequence). The CDR3 totals 16 residues. This CDR3 is CANSQVAGGYYNEQFF. CDR3 nucleotide sequence: TGTGCCAACAGCCAAGTGGCAGGGGGCTACTACAATGAGCAGTTCTTC.

This clonotype was observed a few times. V gene TRBV29-1 combines with J gene TRBJ2-6; D gene unclear. Trimming took 2 bases from V and 0 from J, leaving 5 bases between them. Germline CDR1 and CDR2: SQVTM and ANQGSEA. The CDR3 extends over 14 amino acids. The chain's CDR3 is CSVEPSSGANVLTF. CDR3 DNA sequence: TGCAGCGTTGAACCGTCCTCTGGGGCCAACGTCCTGACTTTC.

There are a few counts of this clonotype. The chain couples TRBV20-1 to TRBJ2-4; the D is unclear. V lost 1 base to trimming and J lost 0 bases, with 7 bases between them. Germline CDR1 DFQATT, CDR2 SNEGSKA (reference sequence). CDR3 length: 14 residues. CDR3 residues: CSARAVEAKNIQYF. Written as DNA, the CDR3 is TGCAGTGCTAGAGCTGTAGAAGCCAAAAACATTCAGTACTTC.

A word on this clonotype: Compared with germline, one end of the junction differs, possibly owing to a read error. The genes are TRBV20-1 and TRBJ2-4; possibly TRBD2 for D (6 bases). The length of the CDR3 is 17 residues. The germline V gene encodes CDR1 DFQATT and CDR2 SNEGSKA (reference sequence). CDR3 sequence: CSAGDSYGGLAKNIQYF. DNA for the CDR3: TGCAGTGCTGGAGATTCTTACGGGGGACTAGCCAAAAACATTCAGTACTTC.

In its sample, this clonotype was seen many times. The chain uses TRBV3-2 and TRBJ2-7; the table's D call, TRBD2, was not checked against the DNA. TRBV3-2 counts as a pseudogene. The CDR3 has 17 amino acids. CDR3 residues: CASSQGGWRGSSYEQYF. The CDR3 DNA reads as TGTGCCAGCAGCCAAGGAGGTTGGCGGGGAAGCTCCTACGAGCAGTACTTC.

This clonotype was counted at least ten times. V and J are TRBV5-5 and TRBJ1-1, with D hard to call. The length of the CDR3 is 13 residues. Germline CDR1 and CDR2: SGHKS and YYEKEE (reference sequence). The V end was cut by 3 bases, the J end by 4 bases, with 10 bases between. Written as DNA, the CDR3 is TGTGCCAGCAGCTCCGCCCCGGGCACTGAAGCTTTCTTT. This encodes CASSSAPGTEAFF. Based on the CDR3 plus reference TRBV5-5 and TRBJ1-1, the full variable domain is DAGVTQSPTHLIKTRGQQVTLRCSPISGHKSVSWYQQVLGQGPQFIFQYYEKEERGRGNFPDRFSARQFPNYSSELNVNALLLGDSALYLCASSSAPGTEAFFGQGTRLTVV.

This clonotype was found many times. The chain combines TRBV7-2 with TRBJ1-1; the D gene is possibly TRBD1 (5 bases). Trimming took off 6 bases at V and 1 base at J, with 9 bases between the two ends. CDR1 is SGHTA, CDR2 FQGNSA, per germline. CDR3 length equals 13 residues. The CDR3 spells CASSRGQNTEAFF. The CDR3 nucleotides are TGTGCCAGCAGTCGCGGACAGAACACTGAAGCTTTCTTT.

This clonotype was seen a handful of times. V and J are TRBV4-2 and TRBJ2-7, with 7 nucleotides matching TRBD1. The CDR3 contains 14 residues. Germline values: CDR1 LGHNA, CDR2 YNFKEQ. V shed 2 bases and J 1 base; nucleotides not matched to a gene: 2. The chain's CDR3 is CASSQSGQSYEQYF. In DNA form, the CDR3 reads TGTGCCAGCAGCCAATCGGGACAGTCCTACGAGCAGTACTTC.

This clonotype was seen repeatedly, ten times or more. The gene calls are TRBV6-2 or TRBV6-3 and TRBJ2-7, with 14 bases that match TRBD2. Germline V lookup: CDR1 MNHEY, CDR2 SVGEGT. This CDR3 is built from 15 residues. The trim removed 5 bases at V and 6 bases at J, leaving 6 bases unmatched. CDR3 loop: CASSGTSGSLREQYF. CDR3 nucleotide sequence: TGTGCCAGCAGTGGGACTAGCGGGAGTCTGCGCGAGCAGTACTTC.

This clonotype was detected ten times or more. The chain uses TRBV5-1 and TRBJ1-1, with TRBD1 matching 8 bases. The CDR3 is made up of 14 amino acids. The V gene end was trimmed by 4 bases and the J gene end by 6 bases; junction bases not matched to a gene: 8. Germline V gene sequence: CDR1 SGHRS, CDR2 YFSETQ. The CDR3 region has the DNA TGCGCCAGCAGCGGTGGGACAGGAGCCGCTGAAGCTTTCTTT. Protein: CASSGGTGAAEAFF.